What follows are 19 T cell receptor beta chains derived from one specimen sequenced in a study of blood T cell repertoires in COVID-19. Using immunoSEQ multiplex PCR, the repertoire was profiled, and TCRdb retains in-frame clones only, with some absent. The repertoire holds some 200,000 clones, with about 80% as singletons. The sequencing sample was made of PBMCs or T cells enriched from blood (not recorded which). The origin of the receptors is a woman aged 45-60 years who had been exposed to COVID-19.

The rearrangement links TRBV6-5 to TRBJ2-7; D is unresolved. This CDR3 comprises 12 residues. The V end lost 2 bases, the J end lost 6 bases, and 8 bases lay between the germline ends. Germline CDR1 reads MNHEY; CDR2 reads SVGAGI. The CDR3: CASSYGQTEQYF. CDR3 bases: TGTGCCAGCAGTTACGGGCAGACCGAGCAGTACTTC.

This rearrangement joins TRBV12-3 or TRBV12-4 to TRBJ2-3; a possible D gene is TRBD1 (6 bases). Deletions cut 6 bases from V and 5 bases from J, with 12 bases between. The CDR3 has 13 amino acids. Here the CDR3 reads CASSRGQLDTQYF. The CDR3 DNA is TGTGCCAGCAGCCGCGGACAGTTAGATACGCAGTATTTT.

The chain is built from TRBV28 and TRBJ1-1; D is ambiguous. Between the trimmed V and J ends, which lost 4 bases and 3 bases, there was a span of 12 bases. Germline V gene sequence: CDR1 MDHEN, CDR2 SYDVKM. This CDR3 spans 14 amino acids. In DNA, the CDR3 is TGTGCCAGCAGTTCCCCGGGGATGGACACTGAAGCTTTCTTT. Residues: CASSSPGMDTEAFF.

The rearrangement uses TRBV12-3 or TRBV12-4 and TRBJ1-1, with no clear D. The CDR3 runs 13 residues. Trimming took off 4 bases at V and 1 base at J, with 7 bases between the two ends. The CDR3 DNA reads TGTGCCAGCAGTTGGGCCGAGAACACTGAAGCTTTCTTT. Translation gives CASSWAENTEAFF.

CDR3 protein: CASSSGQGMSDYGYTF. CDR3 in DNA: TGTGCCAGCAGCTCAGGACAGGGGATGTCGGACTATGGCTACACCTTC. V gene TRBV7-9 combines with J gene TRBJ1-2, with 9 bases aligning to TRBD1. There are 16 residues in the CDR3. The germline V gene has CDR1 SEHNR and CDR2 FQNEAQ (reference sequence). V dropped 4 bases and J dropped 3; count of bases not matched to a gene: 9.

The chain uses TRBV5-6 and TRBJ1-6, with a weak D call TRBD1 (5 bases). Looked up from germline, CDR1 is SGHDT and CDR2 is YYEEEE. The CDR3 sequence is 17 residues long. The V end lost 4 bases, the J end lost 9 bases, and 23 bases lay between the germline ends. For the CDR3, the DNA is TGTGCCAGCAGCCGAGTCGGTTGGGGGGGAGAATTTTCACCCCTCCACTTT. Its protein is CASSRVGWGGEFSPLHF.

The sample holds one count of this clone. The rearrangement links TRBV19 to TRBJ2-1, with a weak D call TRBD2 (6 bases). Trimming stripped 5 bases from V and 8 bases from J, with 19 bases between. Germline CDR1 is LNHDA and CDR2 is SQIVND (reference sequence). This CDR3 is 15 amino acids long. The CDR3, as DNA: TGTGCCAGTAGTGCCGAGCGGGTGGATACCGATGAGCAGTTCTTC. The encoded protein is CASSAERVDTDEQFF.

The genes are TRBV7-2 and TRBJ2-5, with 8 bases matching TRBD2. There are 13 residues in the CDR3. Germline V gene data show CDR1 as SGHTA and CDR2 as FQGNSA. J lost 7 bases, V lost 5 bases, and 6 bases had no gene match. CDR3 nucleotides: TGTGCCAGCAGCCCCGAACTAGCGGCGACCCAGTACTTC. This gives the protein CASSPELAATQYF.

The rearrangement joins TRBV27 to TRBJ1-2, with 10 bases that match TRBD1. Germline loops: CDR1 MNHEY, CDR2 SMNVEV (reference sequence). CDR3 length: 14 amino acids. The V segment lost 5 bases and the J segment 4 bases; nucleotides outside the gene matches: 4. The CDR3 is CASSRQGAVYGYTF. CDR3 nucleotides: TGTGCCAGCAGTCGACAGGGGGCCGTCTATGGCTACACCTTC.

This chain links TRBV6-5 with TRBJ2-3; TRBD1 is a possible D gene (6 bases). The CDR3 is made up of 14 amino acids. V was pared by 4 bases and J by 2 bases, with 10 bases between. The germline V gene has CDR1 MNHEY and CDR2 SVGAGI. CDR3 in amino acids: CASSSGQSTDTQYF. The CDR3 nucleotides read TGTGCCAGCAGTTCCGGACAGTCCACAGATACGCAGTATTTT.

This chain connects TRBV5-4 to TRBJ2-6; D gene uncertain. CDR1 SGHNT and CDR2 YYREEE come from the germline V gene (reference sequence). V lost 4 bases and J 0 bases, leaving 2 bases between the germline ends. This CDR3 contains 13 residues. In DNA, the CDR3 is TGTGCCAGCAGCCTCTCTGGGGCCAACGTCCTGACTTTC. Amino acids: CASSLSGANVLTF.

This chain links TRBV7-2 with TRBJ2-3; D perhaps matches TRBD2 (5 bases). The germline CDR1 and CDR2 sequences are SGHTA and FQGNSA. The CDR3 runs to 15 residues. Trimming removed 3 bases from V and 4 bases from J, with 14 bases in between. Here the CDR3 reads CASSFSGKGADTQYF. CDR3 in DNA: TGTGCCAGCAGCTTCTCCGGGAAGGGAGCAGATACGCAGTATTTT.

The rearrangement joins TRBV7-2 to TRBJ2-3; 9 bases agree with TRBD2. Germline V gene sequence: CDR1 SGHTA, CDR2 FQGNSA. CDR3 length equals 15 residues. V was pared by 5 bases and J by 4 bases, with 7 bases of the junction left unmatched. CDR3 region: CASSPRGGGADTQYF. CDR3 DNA sequence: TGTGCCAGCAGCCCGCGGGGGGGCGGCGCAGATACGCAGTATTTT.

The chain has TRBV13 and TRBJ1-4; D is undetermined. CDR3 length: 15 residues. Looked up from germline, CDR1 is PRHDT and CDR2 is FYEKMQ (reference sequence). V was clipped by 4 bases and J by 0 bases, with 9 bases between them. The chain's CDR3 is CASSYSPATNEKLFF. Here the CDR3 DNA reads TGTGCCAGCAGCTATAGCCCTGCAACTAATGAAAAACTGTTTTTT. The variable domain in full, completed from reference TRBV13 and TRBJ1-4, reads AAGVIQSPRHLIKEKRETATLKCYPIPRHDTVYWYQQGPGQDPQFLISFYEKMQSDKGSIPDRFSAQQFSDYHSELNMSSLELGDSALYFCASSYSPATNEKLFFGSGTQLSVL.

The gene calls are TRBV6-5 and TRBJ1-3; D not certain. CDR3 size: 13 residues. Germline V CDR1 and CDR2: MNHEY, SVGAGI. Trimming pared 7 bases from V and 3 bases from J, leaving 10 bases between. CDR3 bases: TGTGCCAGCACGGGGAGGTTTGGAAACACCATATATTTT. Its protein product is CASTGRFGNTIYF.

The chain links TRBV19 to TRBJ2-2; 9 positions agree with TRBD1. This CDR3 is built from 15 residues. With 2 bases clipped from V and 7 bases from J, the junction kept 5 bases outside the gene matches. The germline CDR1 and CDR2 sequences are LNHDA and SQIVND (reference sequence). The CDR3 DNA follows: TGTGCCAGTAGTATAACAGGGGGCTTAGGCGGGGAGCTGTTTTTT. Its translation: CASSITGGLGGELFF.

The genes are TRBV13 and TRBJ1-2, with D possibly matching TRBD1 (5 bases). The V gene's germline CDR1 is PRHDT and CDR2 FYEKMQ (reference sequence). V shed 4 bases and J shed 4 bases, with 16 bases lying between them. This CDR3 has 15 amino acids. CDR3 loop: CASSSVTTDPYGYTF. CDR3 in DNA: TGTGCCAGCAGCTCGGTTACGACAGATCCCTATGGCTACACCTTC.

This chain joins TRBV19 and TRBJ1-3; D gene ambiguous. The CDR3 extends over 15 amino acids. The germline V and J ends were trimmed by 5 bases and 0 bases, with 11 bases remaining between them. The germline gives CDR1 LNHDA, CDR2 SQIVND (reference sequence). This CDR3 is CASSRSASSGNTIYF. CDR3 coding DNA: TGTGCCAGTAGTCGATCAGCGAGCTCTGGAAACACCATATATTTT.

V gene TRBV29-1 combines with J gene TRBJ1-2, with a tentative D call TRBD1 (5 bases). V was trimmed by 0 bases and J by 5 bases, leaving 10 bases between them. Germline V gene sequence: CDR1 SQVTM, CDR2 ANQGSEA. The CDR3 is 13 residues long. The DNA of the CDR3 is TGCAGCGTTGAAGATGGGGGGTTTTATGGCTACACCTTC. Translating it yields CSVEDGGFYGYTF.